This T cell receptor (beta chain) emerged from a study of blood T cell repertoires in COVID-19. Only in-frame clones appear in the TCRdb table, and some are missing; sequencing was by immunoSEQ multiplex PCR. The sample holds 45,000 to 65,000 clones, roughly 84% seen once. The CDR3 runs 12 residues. Trimming took off 4 bases at V and 3 bases at J, with 6 bases between the two ends. Germline CDR1 SNHLY, CDR2 FYNNEI. The sample was peripheral blood. The chain joins TRBV2 to TRBJ1-1; TRBD1 might be the D (5 bases). The source is a man younger than 45 with COVID-19, enrolled during active disease. CDR3 bases: TGTGCCAGCAGTGCAGGGTACACTGAAGCTTTCTTT. Translation gives CASSAGYTEAFF.